This section outlines one TCR beta chain sequence together with its context. V shed 6 bases, J shed 8 bases, and the junction held 8 bases outside the gene matches. The CDR3 runs to 14 residues. CDR1 and CDR2 from the germline V gene are MNHEY and SVGAGI. The entry originates in a study of blood T cell repertoires in COVID-19. Study in general: T cells, B-cell-depleted T cells, or PBMCs provided the cDNA or gDNA that served as material.

Here immunoSEQ multiplex PCR was the method, and the copy in TCRdb shows in-frame clones only, minus some. The table lists 55,000 to 70,000 clones, 87% of them singletons. Seattle researchers signed up patients amid active infection and tracked them longitudinally. This sequence joins TRBV6-5 and TRBJ1-1; 11 bases align to TRBD1. Material: peripheral blood. This TCR was recovered from a woman aged 50 to 60 with COVID-19, enrolled during active disease. CDR3 protein: CASRSQDRGREAFF. DNA of the CDR3: TGTGCCAGCAGATCCCAGGACAGGGGGCGGGAAGCTTTCTTT.